These 4 T cell receptor beta chains share one sample of origin, sequenced in a study of blood T cell repertoires in COVID-19. Sequenced by immunoSEQ multiplex PCR; TCRdb stores in-frame clones only, minus some. The table includes 360,000 or so clones, under 85% detected once. The sequencing sample was made of PBMCs or T cells enriched from blood (not recorded which). The receptors were gathered from a woman aged 45-59 years who had recovered from COVID-19.

The chain recombines TRBV2 with TRBJ2-5; TRBD2 agrees at 9 bases. Germline CDR1 SNHLY, CDR2 FYNNEI. The CDR3 has 13 amino acids. The junction had 4 bases not matched to a gene; V was cut back by 6 bases and J by 5 bases. The CDR3 loop is CASRGLAGETQYF. In DNA, the CDR3 is TGTGCCAGCAGAGGCCTAGCGGGGGAGACCCAGTACTTC. Full variable domain (missing parts from reference TRBV2 and TRBJ2-5): EPEVTQTPSHQVTQMGQEVILRCVPISNHLYFYWYRQILGQKVEFLVSFYNNEISEKSEIFDDQFSVERPDGSNFTLKIRSTKLEDSAMYFCASRGLAGETQYFGPGTRLLVL.

A few counts support this clone. DNA for the CDR3: TGTGCCAGCGCCGGAGGGAACTATGGCTACACCTTC. It translates to CASAGGNYGYTF. The chain recombines TRBV12-3 or TRBV12-4 with TRBJ1-2; D remains ambiguous. The CDR3 contains 12 residues. V shed 8 bases and J shed 2 bases, with 9 bases lying between them.

This chain joins TRBV7-2 and TRBJ2-5, with D tentatively TRBD2 (6 bases). CDR1 and CDR2 from the germline V gene are SGHTA and FQGNSA. Trimming shortened V by 3 bases and J by 1 base, and 15 bases separated the two germline ends. The CDR3 length is 16 residues. The CDR3: CASSFTTSSAQETQYF. As DNA, the CDR3 is TGTGCCAGCAGCTTTACGACGTCTAGCGCCCAAGAGACCCAGTACTTC.

This rearrangement joins TRBV6-5 to TRBJ2-1, with 10 bases that match TRBD2. The germline CDR1 and CDR2 sequences are MNHEY and SVGAGI. V lost 6 bases, J lost 2 bases, and 4 bases stayed unmatched. The CDR3 length is 15 residues. The CDR3 loop reads CASSTSGRAYNEQFF. CDR3 sequence (DNA): TGTGCCAGCAGCACCAGCGGGAGGGCCTACAATGAGCAGTTCTTC.